This T cell receptor beta chain was documented in a study of T cell repertoires in cytomegalovirus infection. Overall study: The authors relied on CMV epitopes, both recently identified HLA-C-restricted and well-studied HLA-B-restricted. Public TCR beta signatures were indicative of both CMV infection and a matching HLA type.

Each CDR3 protein gets one entry after TCRdb re-called the reads with MiXCR. Here the sample spans a few hundred thousand distinct CDR3 sequences, roughly a third being singletons. The V end was cut by 3 bases, the J end by 1 base, with 15 bases between. CDR1 SGHVS and CDR2 FQNEAQ come from the germline V gene. This CDR3 is 16 amino acids long. This clonotype was recorded a few times. The antigen remains unidentified. The J gene is TRBJ1-1, the V gene TRBV7-8; D possibly corresponds to TRBD1 (6 bases). The starting material was cultured PBMCs, obtained from culture after CMV antigen stimulation. The TCR was taken from a human donor in good health (CMV status not recorded). Some clones in this sample may be carry-over from other donors' samples. The CDR3 bases are TGTGCCAGCAGCTTCGCGGGGCGAGGGGGGAACACTGAAGCTTTCTTT. As protein: CASSFAGRGGNTEAFF.